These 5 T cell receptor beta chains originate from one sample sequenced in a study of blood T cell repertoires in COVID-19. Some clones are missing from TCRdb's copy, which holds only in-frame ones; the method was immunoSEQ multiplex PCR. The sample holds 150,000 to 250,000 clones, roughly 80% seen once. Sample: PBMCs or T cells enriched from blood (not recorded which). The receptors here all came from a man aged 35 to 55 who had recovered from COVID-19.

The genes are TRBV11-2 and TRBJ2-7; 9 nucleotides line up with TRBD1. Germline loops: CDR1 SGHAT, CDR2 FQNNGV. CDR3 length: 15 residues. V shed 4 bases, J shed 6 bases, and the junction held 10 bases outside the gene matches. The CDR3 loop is CASSSRGTGGAEQYF. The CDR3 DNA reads TGTGCCAGCAGCTCGCGGGGAACAGGGGGCGCCGAGCAGTACTTC.

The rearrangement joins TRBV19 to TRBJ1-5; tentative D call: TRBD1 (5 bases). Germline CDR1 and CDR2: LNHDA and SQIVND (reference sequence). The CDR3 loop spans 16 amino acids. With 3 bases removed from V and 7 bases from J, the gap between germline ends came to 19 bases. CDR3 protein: CASSIGRQGLGQPQHF. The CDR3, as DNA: TGTGCCAGTAGTATCGGACGGCAGGGCCTTGGGCAGCCCCAGCATTTT.

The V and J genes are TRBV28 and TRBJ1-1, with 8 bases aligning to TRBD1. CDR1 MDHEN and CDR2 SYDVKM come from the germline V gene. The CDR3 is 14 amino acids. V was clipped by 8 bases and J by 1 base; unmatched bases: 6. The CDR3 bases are TGTGCCAGCGGCGGACAGGGCGGGAACACTGAAGCTTTCTTT. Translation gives CASGGQGGNTEAFF.

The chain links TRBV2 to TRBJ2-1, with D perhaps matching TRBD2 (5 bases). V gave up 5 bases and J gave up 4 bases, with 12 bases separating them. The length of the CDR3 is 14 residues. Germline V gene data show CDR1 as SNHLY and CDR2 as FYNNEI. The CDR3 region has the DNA TGTGCCAGCAGTCAGCTAGCCCTTTACAATGAGCAGTTCTTC. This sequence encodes CASSQLALYNEQFF.

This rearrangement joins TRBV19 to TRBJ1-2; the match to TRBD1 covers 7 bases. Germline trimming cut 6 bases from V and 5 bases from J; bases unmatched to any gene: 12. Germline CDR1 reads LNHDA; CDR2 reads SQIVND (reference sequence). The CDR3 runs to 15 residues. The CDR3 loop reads CASSLAGQTFYGYTF. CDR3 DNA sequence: TGTGCCAGTAGCCTAGCGGGACAGACTTTTTATGGCTACACCTTC.